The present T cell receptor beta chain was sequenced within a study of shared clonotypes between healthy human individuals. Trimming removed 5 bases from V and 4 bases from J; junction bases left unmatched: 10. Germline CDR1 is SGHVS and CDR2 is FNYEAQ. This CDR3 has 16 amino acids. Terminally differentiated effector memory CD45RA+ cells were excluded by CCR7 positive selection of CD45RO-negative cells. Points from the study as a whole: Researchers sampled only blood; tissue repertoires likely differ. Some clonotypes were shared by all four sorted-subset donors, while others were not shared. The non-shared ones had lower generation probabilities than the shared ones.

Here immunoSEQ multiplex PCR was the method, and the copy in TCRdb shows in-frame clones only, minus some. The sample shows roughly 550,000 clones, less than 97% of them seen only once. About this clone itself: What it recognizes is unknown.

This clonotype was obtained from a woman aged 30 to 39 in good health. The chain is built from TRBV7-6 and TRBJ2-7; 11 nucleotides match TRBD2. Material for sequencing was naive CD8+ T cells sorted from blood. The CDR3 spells CASSPGTSGGWYEQYF. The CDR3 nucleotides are TGTGCCAGCAGCCCCGGGACTAGCGGAGGGTGGTACGAGCAGTACTTC. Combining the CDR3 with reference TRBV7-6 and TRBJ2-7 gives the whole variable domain GAGVSQSPRYKVTKRGQDVALRCDPISGHVSLYWYRQALGQGPEFLTYFNYEAQQDKSGLPNDRFSAERPEGSISTLTIQRTEQRDSAMYRCASSPGTSGGWYEQYFGPGTRLTVT.